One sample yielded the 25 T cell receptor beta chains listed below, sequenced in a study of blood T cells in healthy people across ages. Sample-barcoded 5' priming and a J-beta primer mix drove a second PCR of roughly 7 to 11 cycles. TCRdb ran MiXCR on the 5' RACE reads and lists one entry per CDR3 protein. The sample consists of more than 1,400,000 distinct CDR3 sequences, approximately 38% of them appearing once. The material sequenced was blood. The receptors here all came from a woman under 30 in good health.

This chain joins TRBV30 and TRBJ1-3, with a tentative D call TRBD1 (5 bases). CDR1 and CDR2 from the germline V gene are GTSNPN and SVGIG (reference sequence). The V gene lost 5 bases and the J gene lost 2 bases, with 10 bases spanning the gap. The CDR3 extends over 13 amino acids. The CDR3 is CAWLSRAGNTIYF. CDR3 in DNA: TGTGCCTGGCTATCCAGGGCTGGAAACACCATATATTTT.

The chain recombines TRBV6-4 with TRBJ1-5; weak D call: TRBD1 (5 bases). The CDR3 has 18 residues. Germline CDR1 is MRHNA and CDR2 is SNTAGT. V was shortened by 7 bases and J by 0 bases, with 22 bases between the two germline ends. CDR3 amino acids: CASKKRGRPGLSNQPQHF. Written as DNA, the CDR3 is TGTGCCAGCAAGAAACGGGGACGGCCAGGCCTTAGCAATCAGCCCCAGCATTTT.

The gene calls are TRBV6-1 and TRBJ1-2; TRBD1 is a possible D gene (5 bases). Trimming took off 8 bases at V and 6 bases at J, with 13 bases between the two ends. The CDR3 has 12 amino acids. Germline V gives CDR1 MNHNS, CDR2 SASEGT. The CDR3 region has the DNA TGTGCCAGCGGAACCCAGGGTAATGGCTACACCTTC. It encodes CASGTQGNGYTF.

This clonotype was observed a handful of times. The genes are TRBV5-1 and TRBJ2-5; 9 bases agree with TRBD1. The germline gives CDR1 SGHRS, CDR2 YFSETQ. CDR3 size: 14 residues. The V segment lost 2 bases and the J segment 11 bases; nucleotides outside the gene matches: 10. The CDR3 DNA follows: TGCGCCAGCAGCTTCTCGACAGGGGGTGGGGAGCAGTACTTC. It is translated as CASSFSTGGGEQYF.

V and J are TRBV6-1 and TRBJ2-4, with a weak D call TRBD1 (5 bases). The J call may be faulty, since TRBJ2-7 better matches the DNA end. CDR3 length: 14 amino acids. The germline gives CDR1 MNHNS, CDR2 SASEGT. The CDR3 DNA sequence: TGTGCCAGCAGTTCATCAAGGGGATTCTACGAGCAGTACTTC. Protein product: CASSSSRGFYEQYF.

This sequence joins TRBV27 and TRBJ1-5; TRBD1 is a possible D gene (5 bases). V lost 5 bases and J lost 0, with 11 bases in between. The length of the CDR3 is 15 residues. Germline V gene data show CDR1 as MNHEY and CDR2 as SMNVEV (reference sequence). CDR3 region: CASSPGRSSNQPQHF. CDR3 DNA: TGTGCCAGCAGTCCGGGACGGTCTAGCAATCAGCCCCAGCATTTT.

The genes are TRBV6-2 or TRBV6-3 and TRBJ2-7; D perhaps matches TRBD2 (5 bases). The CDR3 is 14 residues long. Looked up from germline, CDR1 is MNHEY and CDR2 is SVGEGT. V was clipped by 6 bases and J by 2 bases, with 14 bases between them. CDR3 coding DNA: TGTGCCAGCAGCCAAGAGGAGCGGCCCTACGAGCAGTACTTC. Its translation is CASSQEERPYEQYF.

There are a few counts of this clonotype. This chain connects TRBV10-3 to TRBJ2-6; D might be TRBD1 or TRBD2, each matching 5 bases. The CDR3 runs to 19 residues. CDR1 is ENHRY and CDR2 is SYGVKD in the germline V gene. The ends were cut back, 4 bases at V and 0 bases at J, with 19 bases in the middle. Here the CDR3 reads CAISGGKDAPNSGANVLTF. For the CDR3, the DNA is TGTGCCATCAGTGGGGGGAAGGACGCCCCTAACTCTGGGGCCAACGTCCTGACTTTC.

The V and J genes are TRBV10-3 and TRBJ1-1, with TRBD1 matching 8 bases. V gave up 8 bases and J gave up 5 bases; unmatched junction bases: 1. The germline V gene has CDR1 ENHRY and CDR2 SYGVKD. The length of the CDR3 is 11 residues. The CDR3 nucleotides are TGTGCCATCCACAGGGGGACTGAAGCTTTCTTT. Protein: CAIHRGTEAFF.

The CDR3, as DNA: TGTGCCAGCAGTGACCCCTCCATCACTGAAGCTTTCTTT. Translation gives CASSDPSITEAFF. The chain uses TRBV6-4 and TRBJ1-1; D is ambiguous. Germline CDR1 MRHNA, CDR2 SNTAGT. Trimming pared 2 bases from V and 4 bases from J, leaving 8 bases between. The CDR3 extends over 13 amino acids.

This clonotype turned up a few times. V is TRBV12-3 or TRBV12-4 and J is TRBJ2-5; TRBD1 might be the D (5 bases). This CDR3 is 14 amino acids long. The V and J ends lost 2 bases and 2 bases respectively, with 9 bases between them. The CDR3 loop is CASSLTTEQETQYF. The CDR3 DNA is TGTGCCAGCAGTTTAACGACAGAGCAAGAGACCCAGTACTTC.

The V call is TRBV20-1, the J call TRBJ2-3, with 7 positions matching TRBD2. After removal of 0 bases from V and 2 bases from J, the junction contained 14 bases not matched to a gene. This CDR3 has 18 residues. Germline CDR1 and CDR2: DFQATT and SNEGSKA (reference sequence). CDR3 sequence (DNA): TGCAGTGCTAGAGATATTGCGGGAGCTAGTCCAAACACAGATACGCAGTATTTT. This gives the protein CSARDIAGASPNTDTQYF.

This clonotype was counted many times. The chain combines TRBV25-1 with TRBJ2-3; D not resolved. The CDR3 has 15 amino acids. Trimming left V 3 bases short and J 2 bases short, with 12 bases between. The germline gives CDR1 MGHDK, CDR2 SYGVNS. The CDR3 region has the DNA TGTGCCAGCAGTGATTCCACGTCGTCCACAGATACGCAGTATTTT. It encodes CASSDSTSSTDTQYF.

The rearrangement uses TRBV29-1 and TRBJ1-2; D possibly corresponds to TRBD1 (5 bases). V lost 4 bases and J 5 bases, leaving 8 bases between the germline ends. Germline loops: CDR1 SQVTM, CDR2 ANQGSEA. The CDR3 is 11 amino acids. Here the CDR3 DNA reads TGCAGCGTTGGGGGCCTGTATGGCTACACCTTC. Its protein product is CSVGGLYGYTF.

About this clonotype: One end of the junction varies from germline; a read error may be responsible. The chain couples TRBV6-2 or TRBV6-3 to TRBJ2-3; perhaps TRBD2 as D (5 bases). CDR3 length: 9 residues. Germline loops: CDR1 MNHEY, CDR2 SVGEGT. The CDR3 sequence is CPEGNTQYF. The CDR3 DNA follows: TGCCCCGAGGGCAATACGCAGTATTTT.

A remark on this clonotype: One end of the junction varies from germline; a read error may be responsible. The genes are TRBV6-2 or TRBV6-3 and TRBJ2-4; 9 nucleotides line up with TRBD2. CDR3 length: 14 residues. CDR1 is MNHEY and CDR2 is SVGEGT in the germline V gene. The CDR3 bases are TGTGCCAGCAGTGACTCTAGCGGGGCTGGGGAGCAGTACTTC. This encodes CASSDSSGAGEQYF.

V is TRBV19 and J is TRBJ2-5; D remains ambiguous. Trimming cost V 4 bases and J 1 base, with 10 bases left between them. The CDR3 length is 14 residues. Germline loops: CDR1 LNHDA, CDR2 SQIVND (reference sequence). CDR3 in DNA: TGTGCCAGTAGTACTGGGGTGGCCCAAGAGACCCAGTACTTC. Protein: CASSTGVAQETQYF. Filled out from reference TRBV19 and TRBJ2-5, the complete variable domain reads DGGITQSPKYLFRKEGQNVTLSCEQNLNHDAMYWYRQDPGQGLRLIYYSQIVNDFQKGDIAEGYSVSREKKESFPLTVTSAQKNPTAFYLCASSTGVAQETQYFGPGTRLLVL.

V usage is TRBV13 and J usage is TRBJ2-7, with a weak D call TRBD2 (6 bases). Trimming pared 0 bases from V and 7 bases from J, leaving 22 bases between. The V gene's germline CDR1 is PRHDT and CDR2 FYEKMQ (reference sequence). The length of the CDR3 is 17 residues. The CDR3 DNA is TGTGCCAGCAGCTTAGGCCTGGGACGGGAGATTATAGGGGAGCAGTACTTC. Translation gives CASSLGLGREIIGEQYF.

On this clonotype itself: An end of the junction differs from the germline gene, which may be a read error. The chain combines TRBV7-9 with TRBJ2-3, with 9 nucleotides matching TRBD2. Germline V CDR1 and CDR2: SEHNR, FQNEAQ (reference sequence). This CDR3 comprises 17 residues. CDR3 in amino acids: CASSSPWSGTSTDTLYF. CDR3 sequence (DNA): TGTGCCAGCAGCTCGCCGTGGAGCGGGACTAGCACAGATACGCTGTATTTT.

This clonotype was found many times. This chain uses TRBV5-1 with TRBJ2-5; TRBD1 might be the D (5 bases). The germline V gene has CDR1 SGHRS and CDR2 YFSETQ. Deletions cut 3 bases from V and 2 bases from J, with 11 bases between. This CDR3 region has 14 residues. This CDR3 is CASSSTGGQETQYF. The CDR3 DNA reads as TGCGCCAGCAGCTCAACAGGTGGACAAGAGACCCAGTACTTC.

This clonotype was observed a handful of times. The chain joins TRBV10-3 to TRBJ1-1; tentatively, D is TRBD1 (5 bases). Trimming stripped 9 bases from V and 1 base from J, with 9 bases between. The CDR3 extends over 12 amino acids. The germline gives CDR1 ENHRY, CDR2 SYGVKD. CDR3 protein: CAMAQGNTEAFF. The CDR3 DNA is TGTGCCATGGCCCAGGGGAACACTGAAGCTTTCTTT.

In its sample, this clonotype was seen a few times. The CDR3 spells CAISGASSTDTQYF. In DNA form, the CDR3 reads TGTGCCATCAGTGGGGCTTCTAGCACAGATACGCAGTATTTT. The chain is built from TRBV10-3 and TRBJ2-3, with no clear D. The length of the CDR3 is 14 residues. V was shortened by 4 bases and J by 0 bases, with 8 bases between the two germline ends. Per the germline V gene, CDR1 is ENHRY and CDR2 is SYGVKD.

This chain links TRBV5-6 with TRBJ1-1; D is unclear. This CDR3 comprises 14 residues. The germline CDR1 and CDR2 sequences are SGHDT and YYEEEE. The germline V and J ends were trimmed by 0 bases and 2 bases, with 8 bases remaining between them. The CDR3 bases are TGTGCCAGCAGCTTGGAGGGATTTAACACTGAAGCTTTCTTT. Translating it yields CASSLEGFNTEAFF. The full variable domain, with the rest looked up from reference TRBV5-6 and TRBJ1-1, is DAGVTQSPTHLIKTRGQQVTLRCSPKSGHDTVSWYQQALGQGPQFIFQYYEEEERQRGNFPDRFSGHQFPNYSSELNVNALLLGDSALYLCASSLEGFNTEAFFGQGTRLTVV.

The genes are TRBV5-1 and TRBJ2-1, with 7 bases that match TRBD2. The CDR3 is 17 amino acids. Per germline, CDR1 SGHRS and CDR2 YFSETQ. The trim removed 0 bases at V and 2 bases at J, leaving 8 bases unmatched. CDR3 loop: CASSLEVWGRAYNEQFF. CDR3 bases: TGCGCCAGCAGCTTGGAAGTATGGGGGAGGGCCTACAATGAGCAGTTCTTC.

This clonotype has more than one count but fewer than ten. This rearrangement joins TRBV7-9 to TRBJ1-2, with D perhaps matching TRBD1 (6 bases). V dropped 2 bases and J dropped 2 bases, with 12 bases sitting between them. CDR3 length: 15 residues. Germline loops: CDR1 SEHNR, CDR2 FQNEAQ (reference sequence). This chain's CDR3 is CASSLTSDRNYGYTF. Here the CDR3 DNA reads TGTGCCAGCAGCTTAACCTCGGACAGAAACTATGGCTACACCTTC. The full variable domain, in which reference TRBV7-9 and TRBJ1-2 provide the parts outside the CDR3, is DTGVSQNPRHKITKRGQNVTFRCDPISEHNRLYWYRQTLGQGPEFLTYFQNEAQLEKSRLLSDRFSAERPKGSFSTLEIQRTEQGDSAMYLCASSLTSDRNYGYTFGSGTRLTVV.